This TCR beta chain came from a study of blood T cell repertoires in COVID-19. About the study: Samples representing acute and convalescent COVID-19 were sourced from the United States, Italy and Spain. PBMCs, B-cell-depleted T cells, or T cells were the source of the cDNA or gDNA that made up the material.

Authors' processing steps: Estimated nucleated cell counts came from reference gene primer amplification. The table came from immunoSEQ multiplex PCR; TCRdb's copy has only in-frame clones and leaves some out. The V and J calls and clone size come from that table; D and trimming were worked out from the DNA. The sample includes around 100,000 clones, around four fifths of them seen just once. This CDR3 spans 16 amino acids. The ends were cut back, 7 bases at V and 0 bases at J, with 16 bases in the middle. CDR1 is SNHLY, CDR2 FYNNEI, per germline. This clone appeared a few times. The source material was peripheral blood. The chain couples TRBV2 to TRBJ1-3, with D possibly TRBD1 on 6 matching bases. The receptor was isolated from a woman aged 70-85 years with acute or convalescent COVID-19. The CDR3 sequence is CASTLTGLNSGNTIYF. In nucleotides, the CDR3 is TGTGCCAGCACCCTGACAGGTCTAAACTCTGGAAACACCATATATTTT.